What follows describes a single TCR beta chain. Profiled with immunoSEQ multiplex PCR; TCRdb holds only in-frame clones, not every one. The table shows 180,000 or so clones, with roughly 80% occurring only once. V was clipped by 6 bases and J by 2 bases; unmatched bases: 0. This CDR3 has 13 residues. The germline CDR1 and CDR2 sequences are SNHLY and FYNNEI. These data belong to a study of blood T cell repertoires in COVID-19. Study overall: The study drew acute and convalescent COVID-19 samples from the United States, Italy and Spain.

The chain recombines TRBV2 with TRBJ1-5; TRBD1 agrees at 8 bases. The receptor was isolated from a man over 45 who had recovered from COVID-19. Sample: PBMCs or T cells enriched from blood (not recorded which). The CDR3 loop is CASRTGGNQPQHF. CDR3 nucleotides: TGTGCCAGCAGGACAGGGGGCAATCAGCCCCAGCATTTT.